The clone carrying this T cell receptor (beta chain) turned up a few times. Data came from immunoSEQ multiplex PCR; TCRdb stores just in-frame clones and leaves some out. The sample holds about 150,000 clones, roughly 80% seen once. The data were taken from a study of blood T cell repertoires in COVID-19. The V gene's germline CDR1 is SGHTA and CDR2 FQGTGA. The V gene end was trimmed by 4 bases and the J gene end by 10 bases; junction bases not matched to a gene: 7. The CDR3 loop spans 15 amino acids. The sequence was obtained from a man aged 50 to 60 with active or convalescent COVID-19. The chain links TRBV7-3 to TRBJ1-6, with 10 bases fitting TRBD1. What was sequenced was peripheral blood. CDR3 protein: CASSSSGQGNSPLHF. The CDR3 bases are TGTGCCAGCAGCTCATCGGGACAGGGGAACTCACCCCTCCACTTT.